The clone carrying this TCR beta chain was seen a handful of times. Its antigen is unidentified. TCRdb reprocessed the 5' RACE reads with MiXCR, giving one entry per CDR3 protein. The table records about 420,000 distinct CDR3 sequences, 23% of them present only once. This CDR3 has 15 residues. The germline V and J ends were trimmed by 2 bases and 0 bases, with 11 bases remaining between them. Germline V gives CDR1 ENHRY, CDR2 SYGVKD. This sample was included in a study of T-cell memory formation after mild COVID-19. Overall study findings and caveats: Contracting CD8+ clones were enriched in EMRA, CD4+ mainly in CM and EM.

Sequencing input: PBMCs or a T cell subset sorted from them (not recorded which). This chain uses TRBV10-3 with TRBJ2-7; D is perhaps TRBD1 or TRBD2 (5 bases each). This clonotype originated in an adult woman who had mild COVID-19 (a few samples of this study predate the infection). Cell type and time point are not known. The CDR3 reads CAISEREGSSYEQYF. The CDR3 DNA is TGTGCCATCAGTGAGAGAGAGGGGTCCTCCTACGAGCAGTACTTC.